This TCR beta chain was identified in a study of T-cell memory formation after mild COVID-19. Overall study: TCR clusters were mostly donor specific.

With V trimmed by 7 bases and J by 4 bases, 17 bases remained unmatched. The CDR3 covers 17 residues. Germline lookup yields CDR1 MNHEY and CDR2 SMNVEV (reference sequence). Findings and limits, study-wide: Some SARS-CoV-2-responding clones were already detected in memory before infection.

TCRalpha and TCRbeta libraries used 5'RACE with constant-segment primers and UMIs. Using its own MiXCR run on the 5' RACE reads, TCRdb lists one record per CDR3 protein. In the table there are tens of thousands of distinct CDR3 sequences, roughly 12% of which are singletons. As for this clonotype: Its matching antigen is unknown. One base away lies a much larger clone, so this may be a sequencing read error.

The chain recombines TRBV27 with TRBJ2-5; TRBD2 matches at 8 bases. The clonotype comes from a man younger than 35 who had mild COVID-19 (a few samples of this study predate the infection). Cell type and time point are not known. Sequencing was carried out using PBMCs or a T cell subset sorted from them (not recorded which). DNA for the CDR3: TGTGCCAGCAATATGTCTGGGAGCGGGGGTGGCGTAGAGACCCAGTACTTC. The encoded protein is CASNMSGSGGGVETQYF.